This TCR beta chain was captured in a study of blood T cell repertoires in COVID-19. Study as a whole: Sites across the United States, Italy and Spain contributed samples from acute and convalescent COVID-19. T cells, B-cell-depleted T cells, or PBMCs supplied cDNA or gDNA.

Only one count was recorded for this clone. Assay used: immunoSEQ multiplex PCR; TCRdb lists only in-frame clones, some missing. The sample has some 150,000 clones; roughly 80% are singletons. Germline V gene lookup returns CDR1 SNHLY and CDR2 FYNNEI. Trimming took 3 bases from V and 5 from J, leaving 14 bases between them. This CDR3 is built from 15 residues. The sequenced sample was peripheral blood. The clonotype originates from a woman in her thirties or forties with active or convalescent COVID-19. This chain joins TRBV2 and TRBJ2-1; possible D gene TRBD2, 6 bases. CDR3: CASSDLPGRNNEQFF. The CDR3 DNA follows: TGTGCCAGCAGTGATCTCCCCGGGAGAAACAATGAGCAGTTCTTC.